This is a list of T cell receptor beta chains from one sample in a study of blood T cells in healthy people across ages. One entry per CDR3 protein, called by TCRdb with MiXCR from the 5' RACE reads. Among over 1,500,000 distinct CDR3 sequences listed, about 49% were seen once. Source material: blood. The receptors were sampled from a woman aged 40-49 years in good health. CDR3s include the opening cysteine and the closing phenylalanine or tryptophan. A D gene is named only where the DNA matches it firmly. Clone size appears in some rows only: once, few, many, or a class for an expanded clone.

abundance: -; j_gene: TRBJ2-1; d_gene: -; v_gene: TRBV9; CDR3aa: CASSETGRHNEQFF; CDR3nt: TGTGCCAGCAGCGAGACGGGACGGCACAATGAGCAGTTCTTC
abundance: few; j_gene: TRBJ2-5; d_gene: -; v_gene: TRBV7-9; CDR3aa: CASSTEGTQETQYF; CDR3nt: TGTGCCAGCAGCACAGAGGGTACCCAAGAGACCCAGTACTTC
abundance: -; j_gene: TRBJ2-5; d_gene: TRBD2; v_gene: TRBV6-5; CDR3aa: CASSYSFGLAGASGMTQYF; CDR3nt: TGTGCCAGCAGTTACTCATTTGGTCTAGCGGGGGCCTCCGGGATGACCCAGTACTTC
abundance: few; j_gene: TRBJ1-2; d_gene: -; v_gene: TRBV6-1; CDR3aa: CASSETGNDGYTF; CDR3nt: TGTGCCAGCAGTGAAACAGGGAATGATGGCTACACCTTC
abundance: -; j_gene: TRBJ2-5; d_gene: TRBD1; v_gene: TRBV27; CDR3aa: CASSLRGFREETQYF; CDR3nt: TGTGCCAGCAGCCTCAGGGGGTTTAGAGAAGAGACCCAGTACTTC
abundance: -; j_gene: TRBJ1-5; d_gene: TRBD1; v_gene: TRBV28; CDR3aa: CASLTLQGLGSNQPQHF; CDR3nt: TGTGCCAGTCTGACGTTACAGGGGTTAGGTAGCAATCAGCCCCAGCATTTT
abundance: -; j_gene: TRBJ2-5; d_gene: TRBD2; v_gene: TRBV28; CDR3aa: CASRPKLAGHKYF; CDR3nt: TGTGCCAGCAGGCCGAAACTAGCGGGACACAAGTACTTC
abundance: -; j_gene: TRBJ2-1; d_gene: -; v_gene: TRBV28; CDR3aa: CASRGFLGGEQFF; CDR3nt: TGTGCCAGCAGGGGCTTCCTTGGGGGTGAGCAGTTCTTC
abundance: few; j_gene: TRBJ2-5; d_gene: TRBD1; v_gene: TRBV29-1; CDR3aa: CSVEIRGLETQYF; CDR3nt: TGCAGCGTTGAAATCAGGGGGCTAGAGACCCAGTACTTC
abundance: few; j_gene: TRBJ2-3; d_gene: -; v_gene: TRBV3-1; CDR3aa: CASSQGWGLGADTQYF; CDR3nt: TGTGCCAGCAGCCAAGGATGGGGACTCGGCGCAGATACGCAGTATTTT
abundance: -; j_gene: TRBJ2-7; d_gene: -; v_gene: TRBV6-2/TRBV6-3; CDR3aa: CASRHTDGGHDYEQYF; CDR3nt: TGTGCCAGCAGGCACACCGATGGGGGGCACGATTACGAGCAGTACTTC
abundance: -; j_gene: TRBJ2-3; d_gene: -; v_gene: TRBV20-1; CDR3aa: CSGTLSGSTDTQYF; CDR3nt: TGCAGTGGGACTTTAAGCGGAAGCACAGATACGCAGTATTTT
abundance: -; j_gene: TRBJ2-5; d_gene: TRBD2; v_gene: TRBV4-3; CDR3aa: CASSQQGLAGSQETQYF; CDR3nt: TGCGCCAGCAGCCAACAAGGACTAGCGGGGAGTCAAGAGACCCAGTACTTC
abundance: -; j_gene: TRBJ2-7; d_gene: TRBD2; v_gene: TRBV6-2/TRBV6-3; CDR3aa: CASSNPALAGKYEQYF; CDR3nt: TGTGCCAGCAGTAACCCAGCCCTAGCGGGGAAATACGAGCAGTACTTC
abundance: few; j_gene: TRBJ1-4; d_gene: -; v_gene: TRBV5-1; CDR3aa: CASSFGPVNEKLFF; CDR3nt: TGCGCCAGCAGCTTCGGGCCAGTAAATGAAAAACTGTTTTTT
abundance: few; j_gene: TRBJ1-6; d_gene: -; v_gene: TRBV27; CDR3aa: CASSLTPLIARRSPLHF; CDR3nt: TGTGCCAGCAGTTTAACCCCCTTGATAGCAAGACGTTCACCCCTCCACTTT
abundance: -; j_gene: TRBJ2-1; d_gene: -; v_gene: TRBV20-1; CDR3aa: CSAPRGPVAYNEQFF; CDR3nt: TGCAGTGCTCCGAGGGGTCCAGTGGCATACAATGAGCAGTTCTTC
abundance: -; j_gene: TRBJ2-7; d_gene: TRBD1; v_gene: TRBV10-3; CDR3aa: CAIRDGTGTYEQYF; CDR3nt: TGTGCCATCCGGGATGGGACAGGGACCTACGAGCAGTACTTC
abundance: -; j_gene: TRBJ2-3; d_gene: TRBD2; v_gene: TRBV28; CDR3aa: CASSPFSSGTLTDTQYF; CDR3nt: TGTGCCAGCAGCCCCTTTTCTAGCGGGACCCTCACAGATACGCAGTATTTT
abundance: once; j_gene: TRBJ2-1; d_gene: -; v_gene: TRBV5-1; CDR3aa: CASSQSATVNNEQFF; CDR3nt: TGCGCCAGCAGTCAATCTGCTACGGTTAACAATGAGCAGTTCTTC
abundance: -; j_gene: TRBJ1-1; d_gene: -; v_gene: TRBV6-5; CDR3aa: CASSDAEGNTEAFF; CDR3nt: TGTGCCAGCAGTGACGCTGAGGGGAACACTGAAGCTTTCTTT
abundance: -; j_gene: TRBJ2-1; d_gene: TRBD2; v_gene: TRBV6-1; CDR3aa: CASSVRASGDNEQFF; CDR3nt: TGTGCCAGCAGTGTTCGGGCTAGCGGGGACAATGAGCAGTTCTTC
abundance: -; j_gene: TRBJ1-1; d_gene: -; v_gene: TRBV7-9; CDR3aa: CASSFNEAFF; CDR3nt: TGTGCCAGCAGCTTTAATGAAGCTTTCTTT
abundance: -; j_gene: TRBJ2-7; d_gene: -; v_gene: TRBV15; CDR3aa: CATSRDRRATYEQYF; CDR3nt: TGTGCCACCAGCAGAGATAGAAGGGCAACCTACGAGCAGTACTTC
abundance: -; j_gene: TRBJ2-3; d_gene: TRBD2; v_gene: TRBV7-6; CDR3aa: CANSLGGGTGEDTQYF; CDR3nt: TGTGCCAACAGCTTAGGCGGGGGGACGGGTGAAGATACGCAGTATTTT
abundance: few; j_gene: TRBJ2-3; d_gene: TRBD2; v_gene: TRBV4-3; CDR3aa: CASSQDGTGGIDTQYF; CDR3nt: TGCGCCAGCAGCCAAGATGGAACGGGGGGGATAGATACGCAGTATTTT
abundance: -; j_gene: TRBJ2-1; d_gene: -; v_gene: TRBV6-6; CDR3aa: CASRDTGLSSYNEQFF; CDR3nt: TGTGCCAGCAGGGATACAGGGCTTAGCTCCTACAATGAGCAGTTCTTC
abundance: few; j_gene: TRBJ2-7; d_gene: TRBD2; v_gene: TRBV5-1; CDR3aa: CASSLGGKTYEQYF; CDR3nt: TGCGCCAGCAGCCTCGGGGGGAAAACCTACGAGCAGTACTTC
abundance: -; j_gene: TRBJ2-7; d_gene: -; v_gene: TRBV7-2; CDR3aa: CASSLGGSQYEQYF; CDR3nt: TGTGCCAGCAGCTTAGGAGGGAGCCAATACGAGCAGTACTTC
abundance: few; j_gene: TRBJ2-5; d_gene: -; v_gene: TRBV3-1; CDR3aa: CASNPGNQETQYF; CDR3nt: TGTGCCAGCAACCCGGGGAACCAAGAGACCCAGTACTTC
abundance: few; j_gene: TRBJ2-6; d_gene: -; v_gene: TRBV7-9; CDR3aa: CASSLHSVSGANVLTF; CDR3nt: TGTGCCAGCAGCTTACACAGTGTCTCTGGGGCCAACGTCCTGACTTTC
abundance: -; j_gene: TRBJ1-5; d_gene: -; v_gene: TRBV20-1; CDR3aa: CSAEQSNQPQHF; CDR3nt: TGCAGTGCTGAGCAGAGCAATCAGCCCCAGCATTTT